One and the same sample provided the 29 T cell receptor beta chains below, sequenced in a study of blood T cell repertoires in COVID-19. Data came from immunoSEQ multiplex PCR; TCRdb stores just in-frame clones and leaves some out. The data show some 200,000 clones, approximately 80% seen once. The sequenced material came from PBMCs or T cells enriched from blood (not recorded which). The receptors derive from a man aged 40-49 years who had recovered from COVID-19.

The genes are TRBV20-1 and TRBJ2-7; the D gene is possibly TRBD1 (6 bases). Germline values: CDR1 DFQATT, CDR2 SNEGSKA (reference sequence). Trimming took 3 bases from V and 7 from J, leaving 13 bases between them. This CDR3 has 12 residues. CDR3 in amino acids: CSASRGQREQYF. The CDR3 DNA reads as TGCAGTGCTAGTAGGGGACAAAGGGAGCAGTACTTC.

The rearrangement joins TRBV2 to TRBJ2-2; unclear D gene. The CDR3 extends over 16 amino acids. Trimming removed 6 bases at V and 5 bases at J, with 19 bases between. The germline V gene has CDR1 SNHLY and CDR2 FYNNEI. The CDR3 region is CASRARNAPGTGELFF. In nucleotides, the CDR3 is TGTGCCAGCAGAGCCAGGAATGCGCCTGGGACCGGGGAGCTGTTTTTT.

The chain carries TRBV3-1 (or the pseudogene TRBV3-2) and TRBJ2-3, with TRBD1 matching 8 bases. The length of the CDR3 is 16 residues. Germline CDR1 reads LGHDT; CDR2 reads YNNKEL (reference sequence). V shed 1 base and J 6 bases; nucleotides not matched to a gene: 9. CDR3 protein: CASSQGWTGRRDTQYF. The CDR3 DNA follows: TGTGCCAGCAGCCAAGGATGGACAGGGCGGAGGGATACGCAGTATTTT.

The chain links TRBV5-1 to TRBJ1-2; D not resolved. The CDR3 is made up of 12 amino acids. Per the germline V gene, CDR1 is SGHRS and CDR2 is YFSETQ. V lost 7 bases to trimming and J lost 4 bases, with 11 bases between them. In nucleotides, the CDR3 is TGCGCCAGCGCCCGGGATATCTATGGCTACACCTTC. It is translated as CASARDIYGYTF. The full variable domain, completed using reference TRBV5-1 and TRBJ1-2, is KAGVTQTPRYLIKTRGQQVTLSCSPISGHRSVSWYQQTPGQGLQFLFEYFSETQRNKGNFPGRFSGRQFSNSRSEMNVSTLELGDSALYLCASARDIYGYTFGSGTRLTVV.

The chain joins TRBV11-2 to TRBJ1-4; TRBD1 agrees at 7 bases. V gave up 4 bases and J gave up 13 bases; unmatched junction bases: 12. Germline V gene lookup returns CDR1 SGHAT and CDR2 FQNNGV. The CDR3 length is 14 residues. CDR3 sequence (DNA): TGTGCCAGCAGCTCTTTACTGGACAGGCGGCGACTGTTTTTT. Amino acids: CASSSLLDRRRLFF. Filled out from reference TRBV11-2 and TRBJ1-4, the complete variable domain reads EAGVAQSPRYKIIEKRQSVAFWCNPISGHATLYWYQQILGQGPKLLIQFQNNGVVDDSQLPKDRFSAERLKGVDSTLKIQPAKLEDSAVYLCASSSLLDRRRLFFGSGTQLSVL.

This clone was counted a single time. The chain links TRBV6-2 or TRBV6-3 to TRBJ1-5; 8 bases align to TRBD1. The CDR3 runs to 14 residues. From germline, CDR1 is MNHEY and CDR2 SVGEGT. With V trimmed by 5 bases and J by 6 bases, 6 bases remained unmatched. CDR3 in DNA: TGTGCCAGCAGTGGGACAGGCTTTACTCAGCCCCAGCATTTT. This encodes CASSGTGFTQPQHF.

The chain recombines TRBV6-5 with TRBJ2-7, with 7 positions matching TRBD1. Trimming cost V 6 bases and J 2 bases; bases outside gene matches: 10. The CDR3 contains 15 residues. Per the germline V gene, CDR1 is MNHEY and CDR2 is SVGAGI. In nucleotides, the CDR3 is TGTGCCAGCAGCTCATACGGACAGGCAACCTACGAGCAGTACTTC. It codes for CASSSYGQATYEQYF.

The V gene is TRBV9, the J gene TRBJ2-2; no reliable D call. Trimming shortened V by 0 bases and J by 2 bases, and 11 bases separated the two germline ends. The CDR3 is made up of 16 amino acids. Germline CDR1 is SGDLS and CDR2 is YYNGEE. Here the CDR3 DNA reads TGTGCCAGCAGCGTAGGTTTTACTACCAACACCGGGGAGCTGTTTTTT. Protein sequence: CASSVGFTTNTGELFF. Drawing the rest from reference TRBV9 and TRBJ2-2, the complete variable domain is DSGVTQTPKHLITATGQRVTLRCSPRSGDLSVYWYQQSLDQGLQFLIQYYNGEERAKGNILERFSAQQFPDLHSELNLSSLELGDSALYFCASSVGFTTNTGELFFGEGSRLTVL.

This rearrangement joins TRBV29-1 to TRBJ1-2; D is ambiguous. Per the germline V gene, CDR1 is SQVTM and CDR2 is ANQGSEA. The CDR3 covers 16 residues. Trimming took 1 base from V and 2 from J, leaving 17 bases between them. CDR3 sequence: CSVEARANTANYGYTF. CDR3 DNA sequence: TGCAGCGTTGAAGCCAGAGCCAACACAGCCAACTATGGCTACACCTTC.

This clone was picked up a small number of times. Here the CDR3 DNA reads TGTGCCAGCAGCGTTAGGGGGGGCGGACTAGATACGCAGTATTTT. Protein product: CASSVRGGGLDTQYF. The chain uses TRBV9 and TRBJ2-3; tentative D call: TRBD2 (7 bases). CDR1 SGDLS and CDR2 YYNGEE come from the germline V gene. Trimming removed 2 bases from V and 5 bases from J, with 15 bases in between. CDR3 length equals 15 residues.

The rearrangement uses TRBV2 and TRBJ1-2; TRBD1 matches at 7 bases. Germline V lookup: CDR1 SNHLY, CDR2 FYNNEI. V shed 8 bases and J 6 bases; nucleotides not matched to a gene: 15. The CDR3 sequence is 15 residues long. The CDR3 DNA follows: TGTGCCAGCTCCACTAGGGTAACAGGGGACCATGGCTACACCTTC. Translating it yields CASSTRVTGDHGYTF.

The chain is built from TRBV11-2 and TRBJ1-2; a weak D match, TRBD1 (6 bases). Germline CDR1 is SGHAT and CDR2 is FQNNGV. With 5 bases removed from V and 4 bases from J, the gap between germline ends came to 20 bases. CDR3 length: 16 residues. The CDR3 reads CASSPGTLGDGYGYTF. CDR3 bases: TGTGCCAGCAGCCCCGGGACACTGGGGGATGGCTATGGCTACACCTTC.

The CDR3 protein is CAWSPTSWLPEQYF. CDR3 coding DNA: TGTGCCTGGAGTCCCACCAGTTGGTTGCCCGAGCAGTACTTC. The chain joins TRBV30 to TRBJ2-7; D not resolved. CDR1 is GTSNPN and CDR2 is SVGIG in the germline V gene (reference sequence). The V gene lost 2 bases and the J gene lost 6 bases, with 17 bases spanning the gap. The CDR3 has 14 amino acids.

This chain joins TRBV7-9 and TRBJ2-5; 11 nucleotides agree with TRBD1. The CDR3 sequence is 14 residues long. Germline assignment: CDR1 SEHNR and CDR2 FQNEAQ (reference sequence). Losses at the gene ends were 5 bases for V and 4 bases for J; bases not matched to a gene: 3. This chain's CDR3 is CASSPGTGGETQYF. CDR3 bases: TGTGCCAGCAGCCCCGGGACAGGGGGAGAGACCCAGTACTTC.

The chain recombines TRBV6-5 with TRBJ1-1; 10 bases map to TRBD1. The CDR3 is 15 residues long. The trim removed 5 bases at V and 1 base at J, leaving 4 bases unmatched. Germline V CDR1 and CDR2: MNHEY, SVGAGI. The CDR3 DNA is TGTGCCAGCAGTCCTTGGACAGGGGGGAACACTGAAGCTTTCTTT. Translating it yields CASSPWTGGNTEAFF.

The chain has TRBV6-6 and TRBJ1-1; a weak D match, TRBD1 (6 bases). V gave up 7 bases and J gave up 2 bases, with 11 bases separating them. The CDR3 has 13 residues. Germline V gene lookup returns CDR1 MNHNY and CDR2 SVGAGI (reference sequence). The CDR3 bases are TGTGCCAGCACTACAGGGTTCAACACTGAAGCTTTCTTT. Residues: CASTTGFNTEAFF.

In this sample, this clone turned up many times. This chain uses TRBV11-1 with TRBJ2-2, with a possible D match to TRBD1 (6 bases). Between the trimmed V and J ends, which lost 5 bases and 6 bases, there was a span of 16 bases. From germline, CDR1 is SGHAT and CDR2 FQDESV (reference sequence). There are 15 residues in the CDR3. CDR3 sequence (DNA): TGTGCCAGCAGCCTTCAGGGGACATCGGCCGGGGAGCTGTTTTTT. Protein sequence: CASSLQGTSAGELFF.

V and J are TRBV4-1 and TRBJ1-1, with 7 bases matching TRBD1. V shed 5 bases and J 1 base; nucleotides not matched to a gene: 7. This CDR3 spans 15 amino acids. From germline, CDR1 is MGHRA and CDR2 YSYEKL. The CDR3, as DNA: TGCGCCAGCAGCGGACCGACAGGGCCGAACACTGAAGCTTTCTTT. Residues: CASSGPTGPNTEAFF.

The rearrangement joins TRBV12-3 or TRBV12-4 to TRBJ2-3; D may be TRBD1 (5 bases). The CDR3 loop spans 11 amino acids. V lost 2 bases and J 8 bases, leaving 5 bases between the germline ends. This chain's CDR3 is CASSLRGTQYF. CDR3 nucleotide sequence: TGTGCCAGCAGTTTAAGGGGTACGCAGTATTTT.

This clone is a singleton in its sample. The chain uses TRBV18 and TRBJ1-3, with 7 bases fitting TRBD1. The CDR3 totals 17 residues. The germline gives CDR1 KGHSH, CDR2 LQKENI. After removal of 3 bases from V and 0 bases from J, the junction contained 8 bases not matched to a gene. The CDR3 reads CASSPSGPGGSGNTIYF. As DNA, the CDR3 is TGTGCCAGCTCACCGTCCGGACCAGGGGGCTCTGGAAACACCATATATTTT. Variable domain in full (rest from reference TRBV18 and TRBJ1-3): NAGVMQNPRHLVRRRGQEARLRCSPMKGHSHVYWYRQLPEEGLKFMVYLQKENIIDESGMPKERFSAEFPKEGPSILRIQQVVRGDSAAYFCASSPSGPGGSGNTIYFGEGSWLTVV.

The rearrangement uses TRBV7-2 and TRBJ1-5, with TRBD1 identical over 7 bases. V was pared by 4 bases and J by 7 bases, with 10 bases of the junction left unmatched. Germline CDR1 reads SGHTA; CDR2 reads FQGNSA. CDR3 length equals 15 residues. This chain's CDR3 is CASSSLDRKSQPQHF. The CDR3 nucleotides are TGTGCCAGCAGCTCCTTGGACAGGAAGAGCCAGCCCCAGCATTTT.

This clone was seen a few times. The chain employs TRBV15 and TRBJ1-2, with 8 bases lining up with TRBD1. The CDR3 spans 16 residues. Germline CDR1 LNHNV, CDR2 YYDKDF (reference sequence). Unmatched junction bases numbered 14, after V lost 5 bases and J lost 6 bases. The CDR3 region is CATSVRLGTGADGYTF. The CDR3, as DNA: TGTGCCACCAGCGTAAGGTTAGGGACAGGAGCAGATGGCTACACCTTC.

V gene TRBV30 combines with J gene TRBJ1-4; TRBD1 agrees at 9 bases. The CDR3 contains 14 residues. Unmatched junction bases numbered 7, after V lost 2 bases and J lost 9 bases. The germline V gene has CDR1 GTSNPN and CDR2 SVGIG (reference sequence). This CDR3 reads CAWSSGTGTKKLFF. In DNA form, the CDR3 reads TGTGCCTGGAGTAGCGGGACAGGGACAAAAAAACTGTTTTTT.

This clone has just a few counts. This rearrangement joins TRBV12-3 or TRBV12-4 to TRBJ1-2; 7 positions agree with TRBD1. After removal of 8 bases from V and 4 bases from J, the junction contained 7 bases not matched to a gene. The CDR3 length is 13 residues. The CDR3 loop reads CASGNRGTYGYTF. The CDR3 bases are TGTGCCAGCGGAAACAGGGGTACCTATGGCTACACCTTC.

The chain joins TRBV5-6 to TRBJ1-6, with 7 bases lining up with TRBD1. Per germline, CDR1 SGHDT and CDR2 YYEEEE. The CDR3 length is 15 residues. V was pared by 1 base and J by 7 bases, with 5 bases of the junction left unmatched. The DNA of the CDR3 is TGTGCCAGCAGCTTGACCGGGACAGAGAATTCACCCCTCCACTTT. This gives the protein CASSLTGTENSPLHF.

This clone was counted a single time. The CDR3 region is CASSRGSGRAYNEQFF. Written as DNA, the CDR3 is TGTGCCAGTAGTAGGGGCAGCGGGAGAGCCTACAATGAGCAGTTCTTC. The chain uses TRBV19 and TRBJ2-1; 8 bases map to TRBD2. The CDR3 contains 16 residues. Germline V gene sequence: CDR1 LNHDA, CDR2 SQIVND (reference sequence). Trimming at V came to 4 bases and at J to 2 bases, leaving 7 bases not matched to a gene.

The chain combines TRBV7-9 with TRBJ2-3; D is possibly TRBD1 (6 bases). Trimming stripped 0 bases from V and 3 bases from J, with 16 bases between. Germline CDR1 reads SEHNR; CDR2 reads FQNEAQ (reference sequence). The CDR3 totals 17 residues. This CDR3 is CASSLARRGSLTDTQYF. The DNA for the CDR3 is TGTGCCAGCAGCTTAGCTCGCAGGGGCTCGTTGACAGATACGCAGTATTTT.

The chain carries TRBV4-1 and TRBJ2-7, with TRBD2 matching 10 bases. Per the germline V gene, CDR1 is MGHRA and CDR2 is YSYEKL. V lost 3 bases and J lost 2; bases outside the gene matches: 7. The CDR3 runs to 16 residues. The CDR3 region has the DNA TGCGCCAGCAGCCATGTGAGCGGGGGGGGGACCTACGAGCAGTACTTC. Translating it yields CASSHVSGGGTYEQYF.

The CDR3 coding sequence is TGTGCCAGCAGCCCTCTAGCGGGGGGGATAAGAGATACGCAGTATTTT. As protein: CASSPLAGGIRDTQYF. The J gene is TRBJ2-3, the V gene TRBV7-6; TRBD2 matches 12 bases. CDR1 SGHVS and CDR2 FNYEAQ come from the germline V gene. The trim removed 5 bases at V and 5 bases at J, leaving 8 bases unmatched. The CDR3 has 16 residues.